This T cell receptor (beta chain) was found in a study of identifying expanded T cells in peripheral blood. General study findings and limits: Approximately two-week clone count variance significantly increased as total template count grew. Differentially abundant clones: 0.95 to 1.5 between replicates, about 15 at around 14 days, 19 to 20 at four.

This clone showed up just once. The antigen remains unidentified. Sequencing used immunoSEQ multiplex PCR; TCRdb keeps in-frame clones, though not all of them. Among about 130,000 clones listed, around 88% were seen once. Collection occurred without any documented infections or immune events in donors. The sequence derives from a person aged 18 to 75 in good health. The sequencing input was blood.

The CDR3 nucleotides are TGTGCCAGCAGCTTGGCCAGTACAGGGATGGCTGAAGCTTTCTTT. This codes for CASSLASTGMAEAFF. This chain joins TRBV5-8 and TRBJ1-1, with a weak D call TRBD1 (6 bases). Trimming took 0 bases from V and 6 from J, leaving 15 bases between them. The CDR3 has 15 amino acids. The germline V gene has CDR1 SGHTS and CDR2 YDEGEE.